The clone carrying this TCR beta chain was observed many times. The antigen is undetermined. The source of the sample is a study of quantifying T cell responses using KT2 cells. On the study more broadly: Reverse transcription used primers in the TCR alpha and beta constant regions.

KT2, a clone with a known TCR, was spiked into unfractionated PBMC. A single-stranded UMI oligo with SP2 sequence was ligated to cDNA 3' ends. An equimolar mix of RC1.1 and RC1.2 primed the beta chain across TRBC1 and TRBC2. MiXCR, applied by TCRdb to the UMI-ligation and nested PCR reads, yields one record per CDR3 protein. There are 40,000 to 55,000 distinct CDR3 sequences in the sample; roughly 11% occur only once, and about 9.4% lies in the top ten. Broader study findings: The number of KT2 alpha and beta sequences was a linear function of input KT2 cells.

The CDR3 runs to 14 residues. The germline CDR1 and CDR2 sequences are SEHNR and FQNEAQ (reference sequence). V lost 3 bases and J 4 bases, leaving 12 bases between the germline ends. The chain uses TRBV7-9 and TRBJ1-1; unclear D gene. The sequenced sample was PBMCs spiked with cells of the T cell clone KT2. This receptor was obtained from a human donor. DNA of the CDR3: TGTGCCAGCAGCTTGGGATATGACGGCACTGAAGCTTTCTTT. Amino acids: CASSLGYDGTEAFF. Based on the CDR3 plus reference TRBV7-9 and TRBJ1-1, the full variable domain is DTGVSQNPRHKITKRGQNVTFRCDPISEHNRLYWYRQTLGQGPEFLTYFQNEAQLEKSRLLSDRFSAERPKGSFSTLEIQRTEQGDSAMYLCASSLGYDGTEAFFGQGTRLTVV.